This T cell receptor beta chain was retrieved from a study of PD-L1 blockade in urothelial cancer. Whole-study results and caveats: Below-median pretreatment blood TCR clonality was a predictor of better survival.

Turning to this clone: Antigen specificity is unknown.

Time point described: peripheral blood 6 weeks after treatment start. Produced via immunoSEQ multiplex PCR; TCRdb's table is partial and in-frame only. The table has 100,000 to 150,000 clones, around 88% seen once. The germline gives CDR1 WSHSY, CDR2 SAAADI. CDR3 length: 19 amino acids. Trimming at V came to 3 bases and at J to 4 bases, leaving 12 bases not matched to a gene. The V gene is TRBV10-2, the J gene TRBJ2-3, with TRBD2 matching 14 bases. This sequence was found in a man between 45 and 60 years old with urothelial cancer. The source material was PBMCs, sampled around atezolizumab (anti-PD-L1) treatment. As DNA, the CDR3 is TGCGCCAGCAGTGATTCGGGACTAGCGGGGGCTCCATTGCCAGATACGCAGTATTTT. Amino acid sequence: CASSDSGLAGAPLPDTQYF.